A selection of T cell receptor beta chains follows, all from one sample in a study of blood T cell repertoires in COVID-19. Assay: immunoSEQ multiplex PCR; the TCRdb copy retains only in-frame clones and omits some. Of 150,000 to 200,000 clones listed, 88% are singletons. The source material was PBMCs or T cells enriched from blood (not recorded which). Every receptor here comes from a woman aged 18 to 35 who had recovered from COVID-19. The CDR3 runs from the conserved cysteine through the conserved F or W. The D gene is left open where the match is weak.

CDR3: CASSYDREEKLFF; D: TRBD1; J: TRBJ1-4; V: TRBV19
CDR3: CASSFLAGADTQYF; D: TRBD2; J: TRBJ2-3; V: TRBV7-9
CDR3: CASSSAPGTGNTIYF; D: NA; J: TRBJ1-3; V: TRBV7-2
CDR3: CASTFGQGVTNYGYTF; D: TRBD1; J: TRBJ1-2; V: TRBV19
CDR3: CASSSMPPGQGAPSPLHF; D: TRBD1; J: TRBJ1-6; V: TRBV27
CDR3: CASSGWSYEQYF; D: NA; J: TRBJ2-7; V: TRBV7-2
CDR3: CASSQTFIQYF; D: NA; J: TRBJ2-4; V: TRBV11-2
CDR3: CASSQTSGTSSYEQYF; D: TRBD2; J: TRBJ2-7; V: TRBV7-9
CDR3: CASSSRVGSTDTQYF; D: NA; J: TRBJ2-3; V: TRBV19
CDR3: CATTGLAGITDTQYF; D: TRBD2; J: TRBJ2-3; V: TRBV10-3
CDR3: CAISELAGGLSTDTQYF; D: TRBD2; J: TRBJ2-3; V: TRBV10-3
CDR3: CASSVEGSTNEKLFF; D: NA; J: TRBJ1-4; V: TRBV9
CDR3: CASSLARGGTEAFF; D: NA; J: TRBJ1-1; V: TRBV5-4
CDR3: CASSRQFTTPSSYNSPLHF; D: NA; J: TRBJ1-6; V: TRBV19
CDR3: CASSAGTSGIGEQYF; D: TRBD2; J: TRBJ2-7; V: TRBV5-4
CDR3: CASSPPRGQNYGYTF; D: TRBD1; J: TRBJ1-2; V: TRBV28
CDR3: CASTMGGGQPQHF; D: NA; J: TRBJ1-5; V: TRBV19
CDR3: CASSQDYGFGGTEAFF; D: NA; J: TRBJ1-1; V: TRBV14
CDR3: CASSGTRETQYF; D: NA; J: TRBJ2-5; V: TRBV6-2/TRBV6-3
CDR3: CASSPISTSGRNEQFF; D: TRBD2; J: TRBJ2-1; V: TRBV7-2
CDR3: CASSQSEERPCSYNEQFF; D: NA; J: TRBJ2-1; V: TRBV23-1
CDR3: CASSPAEGGKLFF; D: NA; J: TRBJ1-4; V: TRBV18
CDR3: CASSFSQGADGYTF; D: TRBD1; J: TRBJ1-2; V: TRBV28
CDR3: CASSYSRQGNNEQFF; D: TRBD1; J: TRBJ2-1; V: TRBV6-5
CDR3: CASSYNRGVGYEQYF; D: TRBD1; J: TRBJ2-7; V: TRBV27
CDR3: CASSGPGTGAGELFF; D: TRBD1; J: TRBJ2-2; V: TRBV2
CDR3: CASSPGVTGAGETQYF; D: NA; J: TRBJ2-5; V: TRBV27
CDR3: CASSPRGSPLYGYTF; D: NA; J: TRBJ1-2; V: TRBV2
CDR3: CSVYGDFSSYNEQFF; D: NA; J: TRBJ2-1; V: TRBV29-1
CDR3: CASSPTTSGEQYF; D: NA; J: TRBJ2-7; V: TRBV18
CDR3: CASSFLTGRTEAFF; D: TRBD1; J: TRBJ1-1; V: TRBV7-2
CDR3: CASSVNRVDSPLHF; D: NA; J: TRBJ1-6; V: TRBV2
CDR3: CASSLRGSGELFF; D: NA; J: TRBJ2-2; V: TRBV12-3/TRBV12-4
CDR3: CASSSNSGTYEQYF; D: NA; J: TRBJ2-7; V: TRBV7-2
CDR3: CASSEASTGSYEQFF; D: NA; J: TRBJ2-1; V: TRBV6-1
CDR3: CASSTTGFNSPLHF; D: NA; J: TRBJ1-6; V: TRBV21-1
CDR3: CASSSGNPYNEQFF; D: TRBD2; J: TRBJ2-1; V: TRBV5-1